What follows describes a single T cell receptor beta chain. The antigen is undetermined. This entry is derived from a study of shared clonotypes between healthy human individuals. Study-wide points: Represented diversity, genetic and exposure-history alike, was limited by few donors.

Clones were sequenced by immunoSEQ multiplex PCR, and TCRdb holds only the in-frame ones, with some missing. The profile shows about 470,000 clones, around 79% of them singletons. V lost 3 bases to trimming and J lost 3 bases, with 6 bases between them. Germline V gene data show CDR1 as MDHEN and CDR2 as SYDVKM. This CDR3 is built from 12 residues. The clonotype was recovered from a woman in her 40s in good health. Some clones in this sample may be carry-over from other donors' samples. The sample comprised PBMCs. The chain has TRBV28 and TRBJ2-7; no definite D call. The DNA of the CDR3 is TGTGCCAGCAGTTTGGCAGACTACGAGCAGTACTTC. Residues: CASSLADYEQYF.